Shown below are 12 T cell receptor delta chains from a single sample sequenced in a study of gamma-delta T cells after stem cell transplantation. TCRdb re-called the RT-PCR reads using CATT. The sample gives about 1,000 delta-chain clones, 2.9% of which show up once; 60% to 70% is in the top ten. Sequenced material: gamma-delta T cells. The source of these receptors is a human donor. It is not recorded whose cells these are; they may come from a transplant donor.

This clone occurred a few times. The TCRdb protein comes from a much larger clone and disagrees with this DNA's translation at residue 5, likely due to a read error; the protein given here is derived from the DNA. Written as DNA, the CDR3 is TGTGCCTGTGACCCCGGGGGATACAGCACCGATAAACTCATCTTT. It is translated as CACDPGGYSTDKLIF. The rearrangement uses TRDV2 and TRDJ1; 9 nucleotides agree with TRDD3. V lost 3 bases to trimming and J lost 1 base; unmatched junction nucleotides: 5. The CDR3 runs 15 residues. Germline-derived CDR1 and CDR2 are GEAIGNYY and EKD.

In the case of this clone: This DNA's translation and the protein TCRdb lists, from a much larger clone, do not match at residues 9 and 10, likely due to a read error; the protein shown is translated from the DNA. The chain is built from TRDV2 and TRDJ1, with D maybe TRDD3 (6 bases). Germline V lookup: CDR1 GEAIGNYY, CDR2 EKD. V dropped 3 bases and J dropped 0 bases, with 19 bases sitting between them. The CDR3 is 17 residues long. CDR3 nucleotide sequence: TGTGCCTGTGACCCCGCCGAGGGGGAATTGTACACCGATAAACTCATCTTT. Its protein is CACDPAEGELYTDKLIF.

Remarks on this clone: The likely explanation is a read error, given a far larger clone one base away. The CDR3 sequence is CACDIRITGGQYTDKFIF. CDR3 DNA sequence: TGTGCCTGTGACATTCGTATTACTGGGGGCCAGTACACCGATAAATTCATCTTT. The chain employs TRDV2 and TRDJ1, with 8 bases matching TRDD3. The CDR3 totals 18 residues. CDR1 and CDR2 (germline): GEAIGNYY, EKD.

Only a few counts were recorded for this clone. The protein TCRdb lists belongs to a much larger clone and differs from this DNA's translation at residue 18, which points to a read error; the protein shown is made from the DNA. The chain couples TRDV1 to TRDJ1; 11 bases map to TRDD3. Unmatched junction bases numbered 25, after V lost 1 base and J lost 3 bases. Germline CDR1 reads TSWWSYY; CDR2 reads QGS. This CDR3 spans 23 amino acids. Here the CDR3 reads CALGEQFFLRLVGDTRDADKLIF. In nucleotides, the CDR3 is TGTGCTCTTGGGGAACAATTCTTCCTACGTTTAGTGGGGGATACGAGGGACGCCGATAAACTCATCTTT.

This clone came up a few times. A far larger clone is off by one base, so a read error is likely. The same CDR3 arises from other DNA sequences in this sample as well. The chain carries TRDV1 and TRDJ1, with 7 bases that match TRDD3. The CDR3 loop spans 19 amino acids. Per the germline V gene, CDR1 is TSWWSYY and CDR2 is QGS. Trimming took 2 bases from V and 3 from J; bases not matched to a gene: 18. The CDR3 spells CALGEREATGGFFPDKLIF. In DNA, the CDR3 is TGTGCTCTTGGGGAAAGGGAGGCTACCGGGGGATTTTTCCCCGATAAACTCATCTTT.

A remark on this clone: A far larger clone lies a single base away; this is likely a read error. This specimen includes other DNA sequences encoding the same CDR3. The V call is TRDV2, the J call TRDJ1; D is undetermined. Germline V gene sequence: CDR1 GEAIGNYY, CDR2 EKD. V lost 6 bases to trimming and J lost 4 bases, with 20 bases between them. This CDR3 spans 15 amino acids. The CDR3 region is CACILVPGEDDKLIF. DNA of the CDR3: TGTGCCTGTATTCTTGTGCCCGGCGAGGACGATAAACTCATCTTT.

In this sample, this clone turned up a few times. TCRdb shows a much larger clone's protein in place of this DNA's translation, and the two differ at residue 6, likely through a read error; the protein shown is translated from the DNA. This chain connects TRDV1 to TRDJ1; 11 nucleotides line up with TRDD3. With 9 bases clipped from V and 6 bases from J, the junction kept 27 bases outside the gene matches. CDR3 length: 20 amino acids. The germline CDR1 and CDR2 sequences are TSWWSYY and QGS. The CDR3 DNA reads TGTGCTCTCCGACCTCCCTTCACTATGTGGGGGATACGGTGGAAAAATAAACTCATCTTT. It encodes CALRPPFTMWGIRWKNKLIF.

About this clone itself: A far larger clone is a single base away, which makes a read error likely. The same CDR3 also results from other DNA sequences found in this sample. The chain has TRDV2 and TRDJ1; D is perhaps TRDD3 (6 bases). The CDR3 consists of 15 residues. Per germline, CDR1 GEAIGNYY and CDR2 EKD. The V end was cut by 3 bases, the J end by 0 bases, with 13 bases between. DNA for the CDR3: TGTGCCTGTGACTTCCTTGGGGGGGACACCGATAAACTCATCTTT. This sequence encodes CACDFLGGDTDKLIF.

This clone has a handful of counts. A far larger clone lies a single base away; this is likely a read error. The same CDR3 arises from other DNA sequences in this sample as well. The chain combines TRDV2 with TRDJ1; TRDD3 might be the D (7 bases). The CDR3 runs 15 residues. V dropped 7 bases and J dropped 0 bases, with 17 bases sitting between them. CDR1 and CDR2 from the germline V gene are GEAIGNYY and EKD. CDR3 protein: CACDFLGGDTDKLIF. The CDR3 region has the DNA TGTGCCTGCGACTTCCTTGGGGGAGACACCGATAAACTCATCTTT.

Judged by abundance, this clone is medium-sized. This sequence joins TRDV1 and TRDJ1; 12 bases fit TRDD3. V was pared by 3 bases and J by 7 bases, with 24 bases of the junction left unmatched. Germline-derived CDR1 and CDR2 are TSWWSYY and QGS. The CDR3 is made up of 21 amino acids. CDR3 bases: TGTGCTCTTGGGGACACTTTCCCTGTCCGATCCTTACTGGGGGATACTGCTAAACTCATCTTT. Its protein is CALGDTFPVRSLLGDTAKLIF.

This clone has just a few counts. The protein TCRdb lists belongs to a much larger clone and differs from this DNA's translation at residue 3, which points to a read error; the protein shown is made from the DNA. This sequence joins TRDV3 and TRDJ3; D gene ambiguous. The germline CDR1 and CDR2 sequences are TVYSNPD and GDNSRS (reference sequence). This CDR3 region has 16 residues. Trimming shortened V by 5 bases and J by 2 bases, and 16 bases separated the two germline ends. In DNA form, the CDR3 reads TGTGCCCTCTATCCTGGCTCTCCCTGGGACACCCGACAGATGTTTTTC. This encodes CALYPGSPWDTRQMFF.

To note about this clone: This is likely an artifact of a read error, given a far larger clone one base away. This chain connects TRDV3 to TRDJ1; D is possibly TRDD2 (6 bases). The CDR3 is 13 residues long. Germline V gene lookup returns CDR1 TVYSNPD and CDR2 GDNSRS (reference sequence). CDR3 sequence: CAYNPTSTDKPIF. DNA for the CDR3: TGTGCCTACAATCCTACGTCCACCGATAAACCCATCTTT.